These 28 T cell receptor beta chains originate from one sample sequenced in a study of T cells in localized non-small cell lung cancer. The protocol was immunoSEQ multiplex PCR, while the TCRdb copy is restricted to in-frame clones and leaves out a portion. There are nearly 11,000 clones in the sample; about four fifths occur only once, and 20% lies in the top ten. Sequenced material: peripheral blood mononuclear cells, taken before any cancer treatment. The receptors were sampled from a female donor over 55 with stage II lung adenocarcinoma.

J is TRBJ2-1 and V is TRBV7-2; weak D call: TRBD2 (5 bases). This CDR3 comprises 14 residues. Between the trimmed V and J ends, which lost 5 bases and 2 bases, there was a span of 10 bases. CDR1 SGHTA and CDR2 FQGNSA come from the germline V gene. The CDR3 is CASSLYGAYNEQFF. The CDR3 coding sequence is TGTGCCAGCAGCCTTTACGGGGCCTACAATGAGCAGTTCTTC. The variable domain in full, with the rest retrieved from reference TRBV7-2 and TRBJ2-1, is GAGVSQSPSNKVTEKGKDVELRCDPISGHTALYWYRQSLGQGLEFLIYFQGNSAPDKSGLPSDRFSAERTGGSVSTLTIQRTQQEDSAVYLCASSLYGAYNEQFFGPGTRLTVL.

V usage is TRBV18 and J usage is TRBJ1-2, with D tentatively TRBD1 (5 bases). Per germline, CDR1 KGHSH and CDR2 LQKENI. The CDR3 runs to 15 residues. The germline V and J ends were trimmed by 3 bases and 3 bases, with 14 bases remaining between them. CDR3 protein: CASSPDPTGHYGYTF. The CDR3 coding sequence is TGTGCCAGCTCACCCGATCCGACGGGGCACTATGGCTACACCTTC.

The CDR3, as DNA: TGTGCCAGCAGAACTACAGGGAGCAATCAGCCCCAGCATTTT. Its translation is CASRTTGSNQPQHF. The chain uses TRBV7-2 and TRBJ1-5, with D maybe TRBD1 (6 bases). The CDR3 length is 14 residues. Germline assignment: CDR1 SGHTA and CDR2 FQGNSA. The V gene lost 6 bases and the J gene lost 1 base, with 10 bases spanning the gap.

The V call is TRBV7-2, the J call TRBJ1-2, with D unclear. Trimming shortened V by 8 bases and J by 6 bases, and 13 bases separated the two germline ends. The CDR3 runs 12 residues. The germline V gene has CDR1 SGHTA and CDR2 FQGNSA. Written as DNA, the CDR3 is TGTGCCAGCGAACTAAAGGCGGATGGCTACACCTTC. It translates to CASELKADGYTF.

The CDR3 loop reads CASSLDTRLGDTQYF. DNA for the CDR3: TGTGCCAGCAGCTTAGATACCAGGCTAGGAGATACGCAGTATTTT. This sequence joins TRBV11-2 and TRBJ2-3; the D is unclear. The CDR3 runs to 15 residues. Deletions cut 0 bases from V and 5 bases from J, with 12 bases between. Germline assignment: CDR1 SGHAT and CDR2 FQNNGV.

The chain combines TRBV18 with TRBJ1-1; no clear D gene. The V gene lost 3 bases and the J gene lost 6 bases, with 14 bases spanning the gap. The length of the CDR3 is 14 residues. The germline gives CDR1 KGHSH, CDR2 LQKENI. The CDR3 coding sequence is TGTGCCAGCTCACCTATGTTGGCAGCCGCTGAAGCTTTCTTT. Translation: CASSPMLAAAEAFF. Full variable domain (rest looked up from reference TRBV18 and TRBJ1-1): NAGVMQNPRHLVRRRGQEARLRCSPMKGHSHVYWYRQLPEEGLKFMVYLQKENIIDESGMPKERFSAEFPKEGPSILRIQQVVRGDSAAYFCASSPMLAAAEAFFGQGTRLTVV.

The CDR3 sequence: CSVDNRQNTEAFF. DNA of the CDR3: TGCAGCGTTGATAACCGCCAGAACACTGAAGCTTTCTTT. The J gene is TRBJ1-1, the V gene TRBV29-1; no clear D gene. The CDR3 length is 13 residues. Germline-derived CDR1 and CDR2 are SQVTM and ANQGSEA. Trimming stripped 3 bases from V and 1 base from J, with 9 bases between.

This clone was detected once. The genes are TRBV2 and TRBJ1-2; the match to TRBD1 covers 7 bases. With 6 bases clipped from V and 0 bases from J, the junction kept 7 bases outside the gene matches. This CDR3 spans 15 amino acids. Per the germline V gene, CDR1 is SNHLY and CDR2 is FYNNEI. Here the CDR3 reads CASSQGGQPNYGYTF. CDR3 bases: TGTGCCAGCAGCCAAGGGGGACAGCCTAACTATGGCTACACCTTC.

The V and J genes are TRBV7-6 and TRBJ1-4; no reliable D call. The germline V gene has CDR1 SGHVS and CDR2 FNYEAQ. V was cut by 0 bases and J by 6 bases, with 11 bases left in between. The CDR3 has 15 residues. The CDR3 DNA follows: TGTGCCAGCAGCTTAGCGGCGGCACTTGATGAAAAACTGTTTTTT. Its protein product is CASSLAAALDEKLFF.

Comment on this clone: At one of its ends the junction is not consistent with the germline gene, which may arise from a read error. Additional DNA sequences in this sample encode the identical CDR3. The V and J genes are TRBV7-8 and TRBJ1-2; 10 bases line up with TRBD1. The CDR3 sequence is 14 residues long. Germline CDR1 is SGHVS and CDR2 is FQNEAQ. The CDR3, as DNA: TGTGCCAGCGGGTCCCGGGACAGGGGAGGTGGCTACACCTTT. It yields the protein CASGSRDRGGGYTF.

CDR3 loop: CASSRTGDETQYF. The CDR3 bases are TGTGCCAGCAGCCGGACAGGGGACGAGACCCAGTACTTC. The chain employs TRBV7-2 and TRBJ2-5; 9 bases line up with TRBD1. Germline loops: CDR1 SGHTA, CDR2 FQGNSA. V was clipped by 5 bases and J by 5 bases; unmatched bases: 3. The CDR3 extends over 13 amino acids.

This sequence joins TRBV6-5 and TRBJ1-1, with D possibly being TRBD1 (6 bases). The CDR3 has 13 residues. The germline V gene encodes CDR1 MNHEY and CDR2 SVGAGI. The V gene lost 3 bases and the J gene lost 4 bases, with 9 bases spanning the gap. CDR3 DNA: TGTGCCAGCAGTTATCGGACAGTCACTGAAGCTTTCTTT. It is translated as CASSYRTVTEAFF.

V usage is TRBV18 and J usage is TRBJ2-7; D is perhaps TRBD1 (6 bases). CDR1 and CDR2 from the germline V gene are KGHSH and LQKENI. Trimming removed 3 bases at V and 4 bases at J, with 19 bases between. The CDR3 runs to 16 residues. CDR3 nucleotides: TGTGCCAGCTCACCTTTTACCGGGACATCGAAATACGAGCAGTACTTC. This gives the protein CASSPFTGTSKYEQYF.

The chain links TRBV30 to TRBJ1-1; D not resolved. Trimming took 8 bases from V and 0 from J, leaving 13 bases between them. Germline loops: CDR1 GTSNPN, CDR2 SVGIG (reference sequence). The CDR3 sequence is 13 residues long. The CDR3 loop reads CAGNSQMNTEAFF. For the CDR3, the DNA is TGTGCCGGAAACAGCCAGATGAACACTGAAGCTTTCTTT.

This chain connects TRBV5-1 to TRBJ1-4; 10 nucleotides line up with TRBD1. V lost 1 base, J lost 8 bases, and 5 bases stayed unmatched. This CDR3 is built from 15 residues. Germline V CDR1 and CDR2: SGHRS, YFSETQ. CDR3 protein: CASSLLGQGREKLFF. The CDR3 DNA reads as TGCGCCAGCAGCTTGTTGGGACAGGGGCGAGAAAAACTGTTTTTT.

CDR3: CASSLDRLNYGYTF. CDR3 in DNA: TGCGCCAGCAGCTTGGACAGGCTCAACTATGGCTACACCTTC. The chain has TRBV5-1 and TRBJ1-2; D might be TRBD1 (5 bases). The V gene's germline CDR1 is SGHRS and CDR2 YFSETQ. The CDR3 runs to 14 residues. Trimming stripped 0 bases from V and 2 bases from J, with 8 bases between. Combining the CDR3 with reference TRBV5-1 and TRBJ1-2 gives the whole variable domain KAGVTQTPRYLIKTRGQQVTLSCSPISGHRSVSWYQQTPGQGLQFLFEYFSETQRNKGNFPGRFSGRQFSNSRSEMNVSTLELGDSALYLCASSLDRLNYGYTFGSGTRLTVV.

This clone came up once. This chain links TRBV4-3 with TRBJ1-3; D perhaps matches TRBD1 (6 bases). There are 16 residues in the CDR3. V was clipped by 0 bases and J by 4 bases, with 13 bases between them. Germline-derived CDR1 and CDR2 are LGHNA and YSLEER. Here the CDR3 reads CASSQDRGRYGNTIYF. The CDR3, as DNA: TGCGCCAGCAGCCAAGACAGGGGAAGGTACGGAAACACCATATATTTT.

The chain carries TRBV7-2 and TRBJ1-1; D may be TRBD1 (5 bases). CDR3 length: 16 residues. The ends were cut back, 1 base at V and 1 base at J, with 13 bases in the middle. Germline CDR1 is SGHTA and CDR2 is FQGNSA. The CDR3 spells CASSLDLVGGNTEAFF. In DNA, the CDR3 is TGTGCCAGCAGCTTAGATCTCGTTGGGGGGAACACTGAAGCTTTCTTT.

In this sample, this clone turned up once. The genes are TRBV7-3 and TRBJ2-2; 7 bases fit TRBD1. J gave up 7 bases and V 5 bases, and 13 bases lay outside the gene matches. CDR3 length: 16 residues. Per germline, CDR1 SGHTA and CDR2 FQGTGA. The CDR3 spells CASSPRPATGIGELFF. CDR3 nucleotides: TGTGCCAGCAGCCCACGGCCGGCGACAGGGATCGGGGAGCTGTTTTTT.

This clone was seen a handful of times. The chain has TRBV19 and TRBJ2-1, with TRBD1 matching over 10 bases. The V gene end was trimmed by 5 bases and the J gene end by 5 bases; junction bases not matched to a gene: 6. The CDR3 length is 15 residues. The germline V gene encodes CDR1 LNHDA and CDR2 SQIVND (reference sequence). The CDR3 coding sequence is TGTGCCAGTAGTTCCGACAGGGGGCTAGACAATGAGCAGTTCTTC. It specifies CASSSDRGLDNEQFF.

The rearrangement uses TRBV4-2 and TRBJ2-5; no firm D call. Per germline, CDR1 LGHNA and CDR2 YNFKEQ. The length of the CDR3 is 15 residues. The germline V and J ends were trimmed by 4 bases and 5 bases, with 17 bases remaining between them. The CDR3 nucleotides are TGTGCCAGCAGCCCAGATGATCTCAGAAAGGAGACCCAGTACTTC. It codes for CASSPDDLRKETQYF.

The chain has TRBV19 and TRBJ1-1; D not resolved. CDR3 length: 14 residues. Trimming took 9 bases from V and 4 from J, leaving 18 bases between them. Germline-derived CDR1 and CDR2 are LNHDA and SQIVND (reference sequence). The CDR3: CASQKEGWSTEAFF. For the CDR3, the DNA is TGTGCCAGCCAAAAGGAAGGGTGGAGCACTGAAGCTTTCTTT.

CDR3 DNA: TGCGCCAGCAGCGAACAGGGGGTGGAGGAAAAACTGTTTTTT. Its protein product is CASSEQGVEEKLFF. This rearrangement joins TRBV5-1 to TRBJ1-4; the match to TRBD1 covers 8 bases. Germline values: CDR1 SGHRS, CDR2 YFSETQ. This CDR3 spans 14 amino acids. V dropped 4 bases and J dropped 8; count of bases not matched to a gene: 7.

The CDR3 DNA reads TGTGCCAGCTCACTTACAGAAATGAACACTGAAGCTTTCTTT. Its translation: CASSLTEMNTEAFF. J is TRBJ1-1 and V is TRBV18; D remains ambiguous. Trimming cost V 4 bases and J 0 bases, with 9 bases left between them. From germline, CDR1 is KGHSH and CDR2 LQKENI. The CDR3 covers 14 residues. Complete variable domain (other parts from reference TRBV18 and TRBJ1-1): NAGVMQNPRHLVRRRGQEARLRCSPMKGHSHVYWYRQLPEEGLKFMVYLQKENIIDESGMPKERFSAEFPKEGPSILRIQQVVRGDSAAYFCASSLTEMNTEAFFGQGTRLTVV.

This clone was counted a single time. CDR3 sequence (DNA): TGTGCCAGCAGCTGGACAGGGGAGGGCTACACCTTC. It codes for CASSWTGEGYTF. The chain employs TRBV7-9 and TRBJ1-2; 9 bases line up with TRBD1. V trimming: 4 bases; J trimming: 8 bases; junction bases outside the gene matches: 2. CDR1 and CDR2 (germline): SEHNR, FQNEAQ (reference sequence). CDR3 length: 12 amino acids.

The gene calls are TRBV5-4 and TRBJ2-5; D perhaps matches TRBD2 (6 bases). The CDR3 is made up of 15 amino acids. V was shortened by 0 bases and J by 4 bases, with 13 bases between the two germline ends. Germline CDR1 and CDR2: SGHNT and YYREEE (reference sequence). CDR3 DNA: TGTGCCAGCAGCTTGGGAGGGAGGCAGGGAGAGACCCAGTACTTC. Translation: CASSLGGRQGETQYF. Filled out from reference TRBV5-4 and TRBJ2-5, the complete variable domain reads ETGVTQSPTHLIKTRGQQVTLRCSSQSGHNTVSWYQQALGQGPQFIFQYYREEENGRGNFPPRFSGLQFPNYSSELNVNALELDDSALYLCASSLGGRQGETQYFGPGTRLLVL.

The chain joins TRBV27 to TRBJ1-2; D gene uncertain. The germline CDR1 and CDR2 sequences are MNHEY and SMNVEV (reference sequence). The germline V and J ends were trimmed by 3 bases and 0 bases, with 11 bases remaining between them. The CDR3 consists of 15 residues. Here the CDR3 reads CASSLKDSPNYGYTF. CDR3 coding DNA: TGTGCCAGCAGTTTGAAAGACTCCCCTAACTATGGCTACACCTTC.

The chain links TRBV7-2 to TRBJ2-3; the D gene is possibly TRBD2 (6 bases). Trimming took off 5 bases at V and 3 bases at J, with 18 bases between the two ends. The CDR3 is made up of 16 amino acids. The V gene's germline CDR1 is SGHTA and CDR2 FQGNSA. In DNA form, the CDR3 reads TGTGCCAGCAGCCCCGCGTGGCGGGGAAAAACAGATACGCAGTATTTT. Translating gives CASSPAWRGKTDTQYF.